The sequence of this T cell receptor (beta chain) was determined in a study of cytomegalovirus exposure and HLA in healthy donors. Study-level points and caveats: For cytomegalovirus status, the classifier reportedly gave diagnoses with high specificity and sensitivity.

As concerns this clone: As yet, its antigen is unknown.

From germline, CDR1 is SGHDN and CDR2 FVKESK. The CDR3 has 18 residues. V lost 0 bases and J lost 4, with 21 bases in between. The PCR used 60 Vbeta and 13 Jbeta primers. Sequencing was performed with immunoSEQ multiplex PCR; in TCRdb, only in-frame clones are kept and a portion is missing. The table counts fewer than 75,000 clones; 15% to 20% lies in the top ten. This TCR was recovered from a boy aged 5-17 years in good health and CMV-seronegative. The material sequenced was PBMCs. The V call is TRBV14, the J call TRBJ1-1; a weak D match, TRBD1 (6 bases). CDR3 in amino acids: CASSQDAQGRLLGTEAFF. In nucleotides, the CDR3 is TGTGCCAGCAGCCAAGATGCACAGGGAAGGCTCTTGGGCACTGAAGCTTTCTTT.